This TCR beta chain was found in a study of CD8+CD57+ T cells in acquired aplastic anemia. Study overall: Across the sorted CD4+ and CD8+ cells, DNA amounts averaged about 3 ug.

According to the study, genomic DNA was the template for TCR beta VDJ and CDR3 profiling. TCRdb recomputed calls from the reads with MiXCR, one row per CDR3 protein. The sample shows approximately 200,000 distinct CDR3 sequences, around three fifths of them seen only once. Germline CDR1 reads SGDLS; CDR2 reads YYNGEE. V gave up 2 bases and J gave up 4 bases, with 21 bases separating them. The CDR3 runs 17 residues. V and J are TRBV9 and TRBJ2-5; no reliable D call. Material for sequencing was sorted CD4+, CD8+, or CD8+CD57+ T cells (not recorded which) from PBMCs. The clonotype comes from a human donor with severe aplastic anemia or a healthy control (not recorded which). CDR3 nucleotide sequence: TGTGCCAGCAGCGTCCTCGCCCGGTTGGGGTGGGGAGAGACCCAGTACTTC. Translating it yields CASSVLARLGWGETQYF. The full variable domain, its missing parts supplied by reference TRBV9 and TRBJ2-5, is DSGVTQTPKHLITATGQRVTLRCSPRSGDLSVYWYQQSLDQGLQFLIQYYNGEERAKGNILERFSAQQFPDLHSELNLSSLELGDSALYFCASSVLARLGWGETQYFGPGTRLLVL.